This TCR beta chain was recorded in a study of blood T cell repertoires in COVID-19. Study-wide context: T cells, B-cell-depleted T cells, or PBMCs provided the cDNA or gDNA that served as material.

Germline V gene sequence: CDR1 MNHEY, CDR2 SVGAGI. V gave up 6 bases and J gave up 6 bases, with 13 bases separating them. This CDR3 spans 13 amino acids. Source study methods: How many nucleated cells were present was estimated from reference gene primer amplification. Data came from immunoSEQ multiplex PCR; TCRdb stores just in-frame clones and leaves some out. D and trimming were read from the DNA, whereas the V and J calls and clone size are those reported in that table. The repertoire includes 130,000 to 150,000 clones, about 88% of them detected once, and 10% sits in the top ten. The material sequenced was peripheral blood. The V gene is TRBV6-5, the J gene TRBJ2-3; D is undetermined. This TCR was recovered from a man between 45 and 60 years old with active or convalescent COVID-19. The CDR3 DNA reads TGTGCCAGCAGGCTGACTGCACGGGATACGCAGTATTTT. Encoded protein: CASRLTARDTQYF.